Listed here is a single TCR beta chain. This entry is derived from a study of siplizumab effects on memory and regulatory T cells. This CDR3 has 14 residues. Germline assignment: CDR1 SGHTA and CDR2 FQGTGA. The trim removed 9 bases at V and 3 bases at J, leaving 7 bases unmatched. Assay: immunoSEQ multiplex PCR; the TCRdb copy retains only in-frame clones and omits some. The profile covers some 70,000 clones, with about 90% appearing a single time and about 1.5% taken by the ten largest. Source material: Tregs sorted from blood. The chain combines TRBV7-3 with TRBJ2-1; 8 bases align to TRBD1. The sequence was obtained from a human donor in good health. CDR3 nucleotides: TGTGCCAGTTCTAGGGACAGGAGCTACAATGAGCAGTTCTTC. This gives the protein CASSRDRSYNEQFF.